This TCR beta chain appears in the sequencing data of a study of T cell changes during pregnancy in multiple sclerosis. The length of the CDR3 is 16 residues. J was trimmed by 6 bases and V by 4 bases; bases with no gene match: 10. The germline gives CDR1 SGHDT, CDR2 YYEEEE. Assay: immunoSEQ multiplex PCR; the TCRdb copy retains only in-frame clones and omits some. The sample holds fewer than 150,000 clones, roughly 96% seen once. The chain carries TRBV5-6 and TRBJ2-1; TRBD1 matches 10 bases. The sample was peripheral blood, taken after pregnancy. This clonotype was obtained from a female donor with multiple sclerosis, enrolled in a pregnancy study. The chain's CDR3 is CASSLRRDRGSNEQFF. CDR3 sequence (DNA): TGTGCCAGCAGCCTCAGGCGGGACAGGGGCTCCAATGAGCAGTTCTTC.